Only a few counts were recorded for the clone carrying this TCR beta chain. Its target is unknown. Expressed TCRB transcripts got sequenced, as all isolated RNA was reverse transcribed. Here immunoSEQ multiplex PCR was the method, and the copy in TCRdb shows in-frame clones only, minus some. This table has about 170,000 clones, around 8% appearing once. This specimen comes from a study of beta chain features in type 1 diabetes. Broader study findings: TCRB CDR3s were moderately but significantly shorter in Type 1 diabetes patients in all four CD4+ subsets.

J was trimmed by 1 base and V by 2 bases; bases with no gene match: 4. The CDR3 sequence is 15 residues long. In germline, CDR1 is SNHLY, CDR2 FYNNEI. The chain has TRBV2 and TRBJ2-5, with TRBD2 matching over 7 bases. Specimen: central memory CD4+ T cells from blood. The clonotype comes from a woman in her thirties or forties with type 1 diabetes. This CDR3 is CASSEIASGQETQYF. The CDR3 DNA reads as TGTGCCAGCAGTGAAATAGCTAGCGGCCAAGAGACCCAGTACTTC. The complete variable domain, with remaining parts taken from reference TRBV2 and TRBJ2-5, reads EPEVTQTPSHQVTQMGQEVILRCVPISNHLYFYWYRQILGQKVEFLVSFYNNEISEKSEIFDDQFSVERPDGSNFTLKIRSTKLEDSAMYFCASSEIASGQETQYFGPGTRLLVL.